These 25 T cell receptor beta chains came from one sample sequenced in a study of T cells in Graves' hyperthyroidism and ophthalmopathy. TCR beta CDR3 sequences were amplified from RNA transcripts. Carried out on the TCR CDR3, a first-round RT-PCR used the HTBI primer set. TCRdb passed the multiplex PCR reads through MiXCR, listing each CDR3 protein once. The table shows 140,000 or so distinct CDR3 sequences, with approximately 20% occurring only once. The sequenced sample was blood. These receptors originate from a woman between 50 and 59 years old with Graves' hyperthyroidism that later progressed to Graves' ophthalmopathy.

This clonotype has at least ten counts. The chain links TRBV11-2 to TRBJ1-2; D gene uncertain. Germline CDR1 is SGHAT and CDR2 is FQNNGV. V shed 4 bases and J shed 8 bases, with 17 bases lying between them. The CDR3 covers 14 residues. In nucleotides, the CDR3 is TGTGCCAGCAGCTCCCGATGGGGAGTCGGCGGCTACACCTTC. Its protein is CASSSRWGVGGYTF.

J is TRBJ2-2 and V is TRBV19; TRBD2 matches at 11 bases. The V segment lost 4 bases and the J segment 3 bases; nucleotides outside the gene matches: 7. This CDR3 has 17 residues. The germline V gene has CDR1 LNHDA and CDR2 SQIVND (reference sequence). The CDR3 region has the DNA TGTGCCAGTAGTACGCCTAGCGGGAGGACGTACACCGGGGAGCTGTTTTTT. Its translation: CASSTPSGRTYTGELFF.

This clonotype was recorded at least ten times. V is TRBV24-1 and J is TRBJ2-5; the match to TRBD2 covers 11 bases. The CDR3 length is 15 residues. V lost 4 bases and J lost 6; bases outside the gene matches: 6. Germline CDR1 and CDR2: KGHDR and SFDVKD. The CDR3 sequence is CATSEASGRRQTQYF. Written as DNA, the CDR3 is TGTGCCACCAGTGAGGCTAGCGGGAGGCGGCAGACCCAGTACTTC.

This clonotype was detected many times. V is TRBV6-2 or TRBV6-3 and J is TRBJ2-1; D gene uncertain. V was pared by 5 bases and J by 4 bases, with 9 bases between. From germline, CDR1 is MNHEY and CDR2 SVGEGT. CDR3 length: 13 residues. The chain's CDR3 is CASSVTEYNEQFF. The CDR3 DNA reads TGTGCCAGCAGTGTCACAGAGTACAATGAGCAGTTCTTC.

The chain has TRBV5-1 and TRBJ2-7; TRBD1 aligns across 9 bases. CDR3 size: 14 residues. Germline V lookup: CDR1 SGHRS, CDR2 YFSETQ. With 2 bases clipped from V and 2 bases from J, the junction kept 2 bases outside the gene matches. The CDR3 loop is CASSLQGAPYEQYF. CDR3 DNA: TGCGCCAGCAGCTTACAGGGGGCCCCCTACGAGCAGTACTTC.

Ten or more counts support this clonotype. The chain links TRBV12-3 or TRBV12-4 to TRBJ2-5; D could derive from TRBD1 or TRBD2 (5 bases each). V was trimmed by 0 bases and J by 5 bases, leaving 13 bases between them. CDR3 length: 15 residues. CDR3 nucleotides: TGTGCCAGCAGTTTAGCTCTGGGGGATGTGGAGACCCAGTACTTC. This encodes CASSLALGDVETQYF.

Ten or more counts support this clonotype. V is TRBV7-9 and J is TRBJ1-5; D is possibly TRBD1 (6 bases). CDR3 length: 13 residues. Looked up from germline, CDR1 is SEHNR and CDR2 is FQNEAQ (reference sequence). Trimming took off 5 bases at V and 6 bases at J, with 11 bases between the two ends. As DNA, the CDR3 is TGTGCCAGCAGCGCAGAGGGGGGTCAGCCCCAGCATTTT. As protein: CASSAEGGQPQHF.

This clonotype was seen many times. The genes are TRBV28 and TRBJ2-5; D is unclear. The CDR3 totals 11 residues. Trimming pared 6 bases from V and 2 bases from J, leaving 4 bases between. CDR1 is MDHEN, CDR2 SYDVKM, per germline. The CDR3 nucleotides read TGTGCCAGCAGCGATCAAGAGACCCAGTACTTC. Its translation: CASSDQETQYF.

This clonotype was seen a handful of times. The V and J genes are TRBV5-1 and TRBJ1-2; no clear D gene. Deletions cut 0 bases from V and 5 bases from J, with 11 bases between. CDR3 length equals 14 residues. CDR1 and CDR2 (germline): SGHRS, YFSETQ. The CDR3 bases are TGCGCCAGCAGCTTGGATAGGCCTGAATATGGCTACACCTTC. Translation gives CASSLDRPEYGYTF.

This clonotype has a single count. V is TRBV6-5 and J is TRBJ1-1; TRBD1 might be the D (5 bases). The V gene lost 5 bases and the J gene lost 5 bases, with 15 bases spanning the gap. This CDR3 has 14 residues. Germline V gene sequence: CDR1 MNHEY, CDR2 SVGAGI. The CDR3 here is CASSNQAGGTEAFF. CDR3 in DNA: TGTGCCAGCAGTAACCAAGCGGGGGGGACTGAAGCTTTCTTT.

This clonotype showed up just a few times. Here the CDR3 reads CASSQDGGAQNSRGYTF. CDR3 DNA sequence: TGCGCCAGCAGCCAAGATGGTGGGGCACAGAACTCTAGAGGCTACACCTTC. The chain combines TRBV4-1 with TRBJ1-2; TRBD1 might be the D (5 bases). The germline gives CDR1 MGHRA, CDR2 YSYEKL. Trimming took 0 bases from V and 8 from J, leaving 22 bases between them. The CDR3 totals 17 residues.

There are many counts of this clonotype. This sequence joins TRBV20-1 and TRBJ2-1; 8 positions agree with TRBD2. Germline V gene sequence: CDR1 DFQATT, CDR2 SNEGSKA (reference sequence). This CDR3 is built from 14 residues. The J segment lost 7 bases and the V segment lost 0 bases, leaving 5 bases of the junction unmatched. CDR3 nucleotide sequence: TGCAGTGCTAGAGATCCAGCGGGAGTGAATGAGCAGTTCTTC. It codes for CSARDPAGVNEQFF.

This clonotype was seen ten or more times. The gene calls are TRBV6-1 and TRBJ1-2; D perhaps matches TRBD1 (6 bases). Germline lookup yields CDR1 MNHNS and CDR2 SASEGT. The V end lost 5 bases, the J end lost 4 bases, and 23 bases lay between the germline ends. The CDR3 has 17 amino acids. CDR3 sequence reads: CASSSSAMRGASYGYTF. CDR3 bases: TGTGCCAGCAGTTCCTCAGCGATGCGGGGGGCGAGCTATGGCTACACCTTC.

This clonotype was seen more than once but under ten times. This may arise from a read error, as a much more abundant clone is one base away. V is TRBV30 and J is TRBJ1-1; D unresolved. The CDR3 is 13 residues long. Trimming stripped 1 base from V and 6 bases from J, with 12 bases between. The germline CDR1 and CDR2 sequences are GTSNPN and SVGIG (reference sequence). The CDR3, as DNA: TGTGCCTGGAGTGCTCCTCTTGGGGCTGAAGCTTTCTTT. Translating gives CAWSAPLGAEAFF.

Concerning this clonotype itself: A much larger clone sits a single nucleotide away, making a read error possible. The chain has TRBV13 and TRBJ1-1; maybe TRBD1 (5 bases). CDR3 length: 12 amino acids. Germline V lookup: CDR1 PRHDT, CDR2 FYEKMQ (reference sequence). The CDR3 reads CVSSLGDTEAFF. CDR3 coding DNA: TGTGTCAGCAGCTTAGGGGACACTGAAGCTTTCTTT.

This clonotype was counted ten times or more. V usage is TRBV6-1 and J usage is TRBJ1-2; 7 bases align to TRBD1. The V gene end was trimmed by 5 bases and the J gene end by 0 bases; junction bases not matched to a gene: 3. This CDR3 comprises 14 residues. Germline CDR1 reads MNHNS; CDR2 reads SASEGT. CDR3 in amino acids: CASSLDRSNYGYTF. Written as DNA, the CDR3 is TGTGCCAGCAGTTTGGACAGGTCTAACTATGGCTACACCTTC.

This clonotype was recorded at least ten times. V and J are TRBV13 and TRBJ2-7; 13 positions match TRBD2. V was pared by 4 bases and J by 2 bases, with 2 bases of the junction left unmatched. The CDR3 loop spans 15 amino acids. Germline CDR1 reads PRHDT; CDR2 reads FYEKMQ (reference sequence). This chain's CDR3 is CASSYGLAGAYEQYF. The CDR3 DNA reads TGTGCCAGCAGCTACGGACTAGCGGGAGCCTACGAGCAGTACTTC.

In its sample, this clonotype was seen a few times. The genes are TRBV20-1 and TRBJ2-1; weak D call: TRBD2 (6 bases). This CDR3 comprises 16 residues. V was pared by 0 bases and J by 1 base, with 13 bases between. Germline loops: CDR1 DFQATT, CDR2 SNEGSKA (reference sequence). The CDR3 DNA follows: TGCAGTGCTAGAGAAAAGGGCCGGGGGTCCTACAATGAGCAGTTCTTC. Amino acids: CSAREKGRGSYNEQFF.

This clonotype has ten or more counts. The chain uses TRBV5-1 and TRBJ2-1; D may match TRBD1 or TRBD2 (5 bases each). V gave up 7 bases and J gave up 4 bases, with 12 bases separating them. Germline V gives CDR1 SGHRS, CDR2 YFSETQ. The CDR3 spans 13 residues. CDR3 region: CASAGASYNEQFF. Written as DNA, the CDR3 is TGCGCCAGCGCCGGGGCAAGTTACAATGAGCAGTTCTTC.

This clonotype was seen at least ten times. The J gene is TRBJ1-2, the V gene TRBV28; a weak D match, TRBD1 (6 bases). The V gene lost 5 bases and the J gene lost 6 bases, with 19 bases spanning the gap. This CDR3 comprises 15 residues. Germline V gene sequence: CDR1 MDHEN, CDR2 SYDVKM. CDR3 in DNA: TGTGCCAGCAGTCTACCGGGACACACAGGGAATGGCTACACCTTC. This encodes CASSLPGHTGNGYTF.

There are many counts of this clonotype. The V call is TRBV12-3 or TRBV12-4, the J call TRBJ2-2; D not certain. V lost 2 bases and J lost 0, with 4 bases in between. The CDR3 has 14 residues. CDR3 sequence: CASSLSPNTGELFF. The CDR3 nucleotides are TGTGCCAGCAGTTTAAGCCCGAACACCGGGGAGCTGTTTTTT.

This clonotype was observed at least ten times. The chain recombines TRBV30 with TRBJ1-3; a weak D match, TRBD1 (5 bases). V was shortened by 4 bases and J by 0 bases, with 10 bases between the two germline ends. Germline lookup yields CDR1 GTSNPN and CDR2 SVGIG (reference sequence). The CDR3 is 14 amino acids. CDR3 nucleotides: TGTGCCTGGACTAAGGGGTCCTCTGGAAACACCATATATTTT. Its protein product is CAWTKGSSGNTIYF.

This clonotype was seen ten or more times. V and J are TRBV12-3 or TRBV12-4 and TRBJ2-3; D is unclear. Between the trimmed V and J ends, which lost 7 bases and 1 base, there was a span of 12 bases. This CDR3 has 14 amino acids. The DNA of the CDR3 is TGTGCCAGCACCGCACGGAGCGGCACAGATACGCAGTATTTT. The encoded protein is CASTARSGTDTQYF.

The V gene is TRBV2, the J gene TRBJ1-2; D gene uncertain. The CDR3 extends over 12 amino acids. The germline V gene encodes CDR1 SNHLY and CDR2 FYNNEI. V gave up 4 bases and J gave up 4 bases, with 7 bases separating them. The CDR3 is CASSAQVYGYTF. The CDR3 nucleotides read TGTGCCAGCAGTGCGCAGGTCTATGGCTACACCTTC.

In this sample, this clonotype turned up many times. This chain links TRBV2 with TRBJ2-7, with D perhaps TRBD1 or TRBD2 (5 bases each). The V and J ends lost 8 bases and 6 bases respectively, with 14 bases between them. The CDR3 is 12 amino acids. Germline CDR1 is SNHLY and CDR2 is FYNNEI. The CDR3 loop reads CASLRDGSEQYF. The CDR3 DNA is TGTGCCAGCCTAAGGGACGGCTCCGAGCAGTACTTC.